This T cell receptor (beta chain) was observed in a study of regulatory T cells in long-lasting Graves disease. General study findings and limits: Thyroid tissue was not sampled; only peripheral blood was.

Trimming took 6 bases from V and 14 from J, leaving 23 bases between them. This CDR3 region has 15 residues. Germline-derived CDR1 and CDR2 are MNHNS and SASEGT. Time point defined: newly diagnosed GD, antithyroid drugs for less than 3 months. Preparation of the TCR library used RNA extracted from PBMCs. This clonotype was counted many times. Its target is unknown. According to the study, TCR beta libraries were built with iRepertoire HTBI primers and CDR3-region Arm-PCR. One entry per CDR3 protein, called by TCRdb with MiXCR from the multiplex PCR reads. Here the sample spans 250,000 or so distinct CDR3 sequences, roughly 18% being singletons. These sequences were also reported in another study, on T cells in Graves' hyperthyroidism and ophthalmopathy.

This specimen was peripheral blood mononuclear cells (PBMCs), taken at new diagnosis, from a patient treated with antithyroid drugs. This chain uses TRBV6-1 with TRBJ1-6; possible D gene TRBD1, 6 bases. The TCR originated in a woman aged 25 to 39 with Graves disease. In nucleotides, the CDR3 is TGTGCCAGCAGCACAGAGGGGGGACGCCCTCAGACCCTCCACTTT. It codes for CASSTEGGRPQTLHF.